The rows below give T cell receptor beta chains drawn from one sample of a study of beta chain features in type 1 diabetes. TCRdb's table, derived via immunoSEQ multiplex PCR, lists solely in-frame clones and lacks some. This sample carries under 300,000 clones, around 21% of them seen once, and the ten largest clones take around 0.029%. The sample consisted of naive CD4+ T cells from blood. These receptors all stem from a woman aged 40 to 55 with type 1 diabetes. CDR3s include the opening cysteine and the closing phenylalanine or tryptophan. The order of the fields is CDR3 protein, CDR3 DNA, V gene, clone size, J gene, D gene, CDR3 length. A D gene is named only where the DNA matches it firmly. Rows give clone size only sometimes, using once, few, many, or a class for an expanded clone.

CSVGPRLAGPYEQYF	TGCAGCGTTGGGCCAAGACTAGCGGGCCCCTACGAGCAGTACTTC	TRBV29-1	few	TRBJ2-7	TRBD2	15
CASSREQETQYF	TGTGCCAGCAGTCGGGAGCAAGAGACCCAGTACTTC	TRBV7-9	.	TRBJ2-5	.	12
CASSRLFPALGGEKLFF	TGTGCCAGCTCCCGACTTTTCCCCGCATTGGGAGGGGAAAAACTGTTTTTT	TRBV7-9	.	TRBJ1-4	.	17
CASSIQDQNTEAFF	TGCGCCAGCAGTATACAGGACCAGAACACTGAAGCTTTCTTT	TRBV5-1	.	TRBJ1-1	.	14
CASTTGEDEQYF	TGCGCCAGCACGACAGGGGAGGACGAGCAGTACTTC	TRBV5-1	.	TRBJ2-7	TRBD1	12
CASRPSGAPLGETQYF	TGTGCCAGCAGACCTAGCGGGGCCCCTCTGGGCGAAACGCAGTATTTT	TRBV28	.	TRBJ2-3	TRBD2	16
CASNKFGNQPQHF	TGTGCCAGTAACAAGTTCGGCAATCAGCCCCAGCATTTT	TRBV19	.	TRBJ1-5	.	13
CASSPGQGPAGANVLTF	TGTGCCAGCTCACCGGGACAGGGTCCAGCTGGGGCCAACGTCCTGACTTTC	TRBV18	few	TRBJ2-6	TRBD1	17
CASSERTGSVIYGYTF	TGTGCCAGCAGTGAGAGGACAGGTTCCGTTATCTATGGCTACACCTTC	TRBV2	few	TRBJ1-2	TRBD1	16
CASSKGRSGANVLTF	TGTGCCAGCAGCAAAGGGAGATCTGGGGCCAACGTCCTGACTTTC	TRBV27	few	TRBJ2-6	.	15
CASSLEAGWYEKLFF	TGCGCCAGCAGCTTGGAGGCAGGGTGGTACGAAAAACTGTTTTTT	TRBV5-1	.	TRBJ1-4	.	15
CASVTSGRNEQFF	TGTGCCAGTGTGACTAGCGGGAGAAATGAGCAGTTCTTC	TRBV28	few	TRBJ2-1	TRBD2	13
CASSSPTGAADTQYF	TGTGCCAGCAGCTCACCTACAGGGGCGGCAGATACGCAGTATTTT	TRBV14	.	TRBJ2-3	TRBD1	15
CASSVNYEQYF	TGTGCCAGCAGCGTTAACTACGAGCAGTACTTC	TRBV5-4	few	TRBJ2-7	.	11
CASSLGQSSYEQYF	TGTGCCAGCAGCTTAGGACAAAGCTCCTACGAGCAGTACTTC	TRBV7-9	.	TRBJ2-7	.	14
CASSLWLAGFTDTQYF	TGTGCCAGCAGCTTATGGCTAGCGGGCTTCACAGATACGCAGTATTTT	TRBV7-2	.	TRBJ2-3	TRBD2	16